This T cell receptor (beta chain) was retrieved from a study of shared clonotypes between healthy human individuals. Background on the study: Donor composition was two women and three men, aged 18 to 49.

This CDR3 is built from 17 residues. Germline V CDR1 and CDR2: SNHLY, FYNNEI. V lost 7 bases and J lost 1; bases outside the gene matches: 10. Note on this clone: The target antigen is unknown.

Terminally differentiated effector memory CD45RA+ cells were left out of the naive CD8 fraction, which was CD45RO-negative and positively selected for CCR7. Study conclusions and caveats: The study found roughly 5% of naive CD4 clonotypes shared across a few donors. It was the non-shared clonotypes that had lower generation probabilities than clonotypes shared by all four donors. Sampling covered nothing but blood. Tissue TCR repertoires likely differ from those found in blood.

The data were produced by immunoSEQ multiplex PCR, yet TCRdb's version contains in-frame clones alone and is incomplete. Among just over 2,000,000 clones listed, around 96% were seen once. The rearrangement links TRBV2 to TRBJ2-2; 9 bases map to TRBD1. Sequenced input: naive CD8+ T cells sorted from blood. This receptor was obtained from a young man in good health. CDR3 DNA: TGTGCCAGCACCTGGGACAGGGCCCAACAGAACACCGGGGAGCTGTTTTTT. It encodes CASTWDRAQQNTGELFF.